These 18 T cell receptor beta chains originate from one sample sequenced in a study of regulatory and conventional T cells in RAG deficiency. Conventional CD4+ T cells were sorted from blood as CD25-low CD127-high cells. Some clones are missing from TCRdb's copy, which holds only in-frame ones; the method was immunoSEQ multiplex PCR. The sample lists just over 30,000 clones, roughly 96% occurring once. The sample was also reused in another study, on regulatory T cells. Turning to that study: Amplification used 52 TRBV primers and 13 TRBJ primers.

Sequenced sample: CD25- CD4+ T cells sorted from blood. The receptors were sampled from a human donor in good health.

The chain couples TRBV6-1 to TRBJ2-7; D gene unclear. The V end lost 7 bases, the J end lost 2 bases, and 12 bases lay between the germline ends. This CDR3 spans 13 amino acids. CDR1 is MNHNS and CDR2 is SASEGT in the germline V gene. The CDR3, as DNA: TGTGCCAGCATCGATTTGACACCCTACGAGCAGTACTTC. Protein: CASIDLTPYEQYF.

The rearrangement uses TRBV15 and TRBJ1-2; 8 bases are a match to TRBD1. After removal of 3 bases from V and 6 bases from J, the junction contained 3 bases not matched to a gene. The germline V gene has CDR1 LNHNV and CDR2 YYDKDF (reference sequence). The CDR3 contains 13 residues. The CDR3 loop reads CATSRDRVDGYTF. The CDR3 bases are TGTGCCACCAGCAGGGACAGGGTAGATGGCTACACCTTC.

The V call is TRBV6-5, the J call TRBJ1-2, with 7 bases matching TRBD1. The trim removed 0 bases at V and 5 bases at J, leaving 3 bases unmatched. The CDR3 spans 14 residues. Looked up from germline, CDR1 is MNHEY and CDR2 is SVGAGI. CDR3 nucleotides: TGTGCCAGCAGTTACTCCCCGACAGGGTATGGCTACACCTTC. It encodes CASSYSPTGYGYTF.

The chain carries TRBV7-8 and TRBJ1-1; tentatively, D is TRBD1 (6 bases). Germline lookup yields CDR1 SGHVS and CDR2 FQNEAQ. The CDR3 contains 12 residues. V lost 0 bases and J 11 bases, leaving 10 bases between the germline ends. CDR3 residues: CASSLATGRAFF. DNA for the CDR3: TGTGCCAGCAGCTTAGCGACAGGCCGTGCTTTCTTT.

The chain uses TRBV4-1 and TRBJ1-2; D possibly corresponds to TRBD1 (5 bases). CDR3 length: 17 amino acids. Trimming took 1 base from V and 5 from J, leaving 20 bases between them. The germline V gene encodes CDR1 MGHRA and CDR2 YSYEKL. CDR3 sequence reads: CASSQARTTKEGYGYTF. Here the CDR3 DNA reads TGCGCCAGCAGCCAAGCGAGGACGACGAAGGAGGGGTATGGCTACACCTTC.

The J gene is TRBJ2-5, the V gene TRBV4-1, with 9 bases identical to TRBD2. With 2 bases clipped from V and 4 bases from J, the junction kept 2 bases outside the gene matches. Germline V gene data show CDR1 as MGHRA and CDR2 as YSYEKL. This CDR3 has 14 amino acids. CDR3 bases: TGCGCCAGCAGCCAAACACTAGCGGGAGAGACCCAGTACTTC. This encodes CASSQTLAGETQYF.

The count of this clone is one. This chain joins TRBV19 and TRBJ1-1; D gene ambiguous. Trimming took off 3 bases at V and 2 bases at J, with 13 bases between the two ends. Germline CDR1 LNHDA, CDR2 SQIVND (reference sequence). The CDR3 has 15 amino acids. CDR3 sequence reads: CASSMGGIPNTEAFF. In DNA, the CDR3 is TGTGCCAGTAGTATGGGAGGGATCCCCAACACTGAAGCTTTCTTT.

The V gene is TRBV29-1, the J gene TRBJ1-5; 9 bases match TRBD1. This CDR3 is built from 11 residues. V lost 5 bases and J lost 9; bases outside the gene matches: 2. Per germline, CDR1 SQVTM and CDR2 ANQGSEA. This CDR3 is CSVKDRGPQHF. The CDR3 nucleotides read TGCAGCGTTAAGGACAGGGGGCCCCAGCATTTT.

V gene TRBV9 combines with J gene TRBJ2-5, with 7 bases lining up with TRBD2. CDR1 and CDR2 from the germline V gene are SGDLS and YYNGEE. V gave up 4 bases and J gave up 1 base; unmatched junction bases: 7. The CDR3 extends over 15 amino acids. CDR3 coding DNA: TGTGCCAGCAGCATCCAAGCGGGGACCCAAGAGACCCAGTACTTC. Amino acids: CASSIQAGTQETQYF.

The CDR3 DNA reads as TGTGCCAGCTCCGAGGGACAGGGGCGCTACGAGCAGTACTTC. This encodes CASSEGQGRYEQYF. The chain combines TRBV18 with TRBJ2-7; 10 nucleotides agree with TRBD1. The CDR3 has 14 residues. V was pared by 6 bases and J by 3 bases, with 5 bases of the junction left unmatched. Germline V gives CDR1 KGHSH, CDR2 LQKENI.

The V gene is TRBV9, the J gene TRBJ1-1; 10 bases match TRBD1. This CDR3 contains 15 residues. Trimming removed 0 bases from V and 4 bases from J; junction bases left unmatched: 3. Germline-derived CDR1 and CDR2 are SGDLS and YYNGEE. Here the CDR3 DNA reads TGTGCCAGCAGCGTAGGGGGACAGGGGATCACTGAAGCTTTCTTT. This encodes CASSVGGQGITEAFF.

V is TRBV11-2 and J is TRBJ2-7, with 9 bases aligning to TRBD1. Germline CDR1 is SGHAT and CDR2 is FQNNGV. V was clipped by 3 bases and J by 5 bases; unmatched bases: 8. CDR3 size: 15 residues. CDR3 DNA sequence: TGTGCCAGCAGCTTGCCCGGGACAGGGTTCCACGAGCAGTACTTC. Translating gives CASSLPGTGFHEQYF. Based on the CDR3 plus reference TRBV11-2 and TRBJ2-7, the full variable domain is EAGVAQSPRYKIIEKRQSVAFWCNPISGHATLYWYQQILGQGPKLLIQFQNNGVVDDSQLPKDRFSAERLKGVDSTLKIQPAKLEDSAVYLCASSLPGTGFHEQYFGPGTRLTVT.

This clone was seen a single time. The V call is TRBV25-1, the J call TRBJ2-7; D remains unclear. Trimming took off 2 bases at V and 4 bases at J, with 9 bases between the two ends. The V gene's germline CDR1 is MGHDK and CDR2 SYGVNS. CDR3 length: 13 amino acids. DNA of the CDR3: TGTGCCAGCAGTGAAGTAGGCAGGTACGAGCAGTACTTC. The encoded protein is CASSEVGRYEQYF.

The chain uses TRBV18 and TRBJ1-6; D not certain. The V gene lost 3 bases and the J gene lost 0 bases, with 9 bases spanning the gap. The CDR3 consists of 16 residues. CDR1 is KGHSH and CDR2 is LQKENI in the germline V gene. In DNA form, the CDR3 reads TGTGCCAGCTCACCGACGGGGAGCTCCTATAATTCACCCCTCCACTTT. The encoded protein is CASSPTGSSYNSPLHF.

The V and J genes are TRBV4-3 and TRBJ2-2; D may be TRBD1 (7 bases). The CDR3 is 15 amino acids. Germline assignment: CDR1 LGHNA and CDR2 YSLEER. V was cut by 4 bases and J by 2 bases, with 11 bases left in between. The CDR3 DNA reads TGCGCCAGCAGCCCCCAGGGGGGCAACACCGGGGAGCTGTTTTTT. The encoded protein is CASSPQGGNTGELFF.

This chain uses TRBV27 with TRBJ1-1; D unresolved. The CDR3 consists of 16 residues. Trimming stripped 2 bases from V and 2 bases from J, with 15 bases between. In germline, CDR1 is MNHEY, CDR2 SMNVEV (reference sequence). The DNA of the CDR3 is TGTGCCAGCAGTTTAGGTACTGGGCTGTTAAACACTGAAGCTTTCTTT. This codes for CASSLGTGLLNTEAFF.

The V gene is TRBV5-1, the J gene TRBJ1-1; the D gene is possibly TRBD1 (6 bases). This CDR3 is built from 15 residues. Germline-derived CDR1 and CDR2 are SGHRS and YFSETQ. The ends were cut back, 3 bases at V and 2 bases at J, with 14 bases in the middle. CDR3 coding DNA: TGCGCCAGCAGCTGGGGTCGACAGGTAAACACTGAAGCTTTCTTT. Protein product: CASSWGRQVNTEAFF.

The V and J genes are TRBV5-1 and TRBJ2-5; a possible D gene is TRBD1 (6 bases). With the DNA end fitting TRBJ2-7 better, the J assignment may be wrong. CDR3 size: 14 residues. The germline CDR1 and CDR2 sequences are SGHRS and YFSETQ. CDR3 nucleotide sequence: TGCGCCAGCAGCTTGGGGACAGAAACCTACGAGCAGTACTTC. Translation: CASSLGTETYEQYF.